The source of this T cell receptor beta chain is a study of blood T cells in healthy people across ages. Study details: About one barcoded beta molecule per two T cells came from capture by template switching.

This clonotype has a single count. Germline loops: CDR1 MNHEY, CDR2 SMNVEV (reference sequence). The CDR3 is 14 residues long. PCR was performed a second time for about 6 to 11 cycles using a sample-barcoded 5' primer and a J-beta primer mix. Each sample provided no less than 2.5 million CDR3-containing paired-end reads. TCRdb re-called the 5' RACE reads with MiXCR, one entry per CDR3 protein. The sample carries approximately 800,000 distinct CDR3 sequences, around 68% recorded once. The chain links TRBV27 to TRBJ2-4, with 11 bases fitting TRBD2. Near its end, the DNA agrees better with TRBJ2-7, so the J call may be wrong. The TCR sequence derives from a man under 40 in good health. The material sequenced was blood. The CDR3 DNA sequence: TGTGCCAGCAGTATTAGCGGGGGGGTCAACGAGCAGTACTTC. Its translation: CASSISGGVNEQYF.